The 13 T cell receptor beta chains below come from one sample, sequenced in a study of T cell responses to AZD1222 COVID-19 vaccine. Generated by immunoSEQ multiplex PCR, the TCRdb table keeps only in-frame clones and is missing some. This table has about 140,000 clones, approximately 95% appearing once. The starting material was peripheral blood, obtained on day 0 of MenACWY control vaccination. The receptors come from an adult in good health.

V usage is TRBV5-1 and J usage is TRBJ1-2, with D hard to call. Per germline, CDR1 SGHRS and CDR2 YFSETQ. The CDR3 contains 15 residues. V was trimmed by 0 bases and J by 1 base, leaving 10 bases between them. CDR3 DNA: TGCGCCAGCAGCTTGGGGACGAACATTAACTATGGCTACACCTTC. Encoded protein: CASSLGTNINYGYTF.

V and J are TRBV28 and TRBJ1-2, with TRBD1 matching over 8 bases. Per germline, CDR1 MDHEN and CDR2 SYDVKM. The CDR3 has 11 amino acids. Trimming removed 7 bases from V and 7 bases from J; junction bases left unmatched: 2. CDR3: CASTTGGGYTF. The CDR3 nucleotides read TGTGCCAGCACAACAGGGGGTGGCTACACCTTC.

The chain carries TRBV3-1 (or the pseudogene TRBV3-2) and TRBJ2-3, with 10 bases lining up with TRBD2. After removal of 4 bases from V and 2 bases from J, the junction contained 6 bases not matched to a gene. The V gene's germline CDR1 is LGHDT and CDR2 YNNKEL (reference sequence). CDR3 length: 16 amino acids. The CDR3 region is CASSPLAGGHTDTQYF. The CDR3 DNA reads TGTGCCAGCAGCCCTTTAGCGGGGGGACACACAGATACGCAGTATTTT.

The chain recombines TRBV3-1 (or the pseudogene TRBV3-2) with TRBJ1-2; perhaps TRBD1 as D (5 bases). This CDR3 is 14 amino acids long. Germline V gives CDR1 LGHDT, CDR2 YNNKEL (reference sequence). V was shortened by 4 bases and J by 4 bases, with 13 bases between the two germline ends. The CDR3 DNA follows: TGTGCCAGCAGCCCCAGGGATTCGGTCTATGGCTACACCTTC. This encodes CASSPRDSVYGYTF.

The chain is built from TRBV16 and TRBJ1-1, with unresolved D. The V end was cut by 5 bases, the J end by 5 bases, with 12 bases between. The V gene's germline CDR1 is KGHSY and CDR2 FQNENV. This CDR3 has 13 amino acids. CDR3 protein: CASSVPGETEAFF. DNA for the CDR3: TGTGCCAGCAGCGTCCCGGGTGAGACTGAAGCTTTCTTT.

The J gene is TRBJ1-6, the V gene TRBV6-5; D gene ambiguous. The CDR3 has 14 residues. In germline, CDR1 is MNHEY, CDR2 SVGAGI. Trimming took off 6 bases at V and 10 bases at J, with 16 bases between the two ends. The CDR3 loop reads CASRSPRAVSPLHF. The CDR3 DNA is TGTGCCAGCAGAAGCCCCAGAGCGGTCTCACCCCTCCACTTT.

The rearrangement uses TRBV4-3 and TRBJ1-1, with 10 nucleotides matching TRBD1. The CDR3 sequence is 16 residues long. V shed 1 base and J 3 bases; nucleotides not matched to a gene: 5. Germline V gene data show CDR1 as LGHNA and CDR2 as YSLEER. CDR3 nucleotide sequence: TGCGCCAGCAGCCAAGCCATAGGACAGGGGGACACTGAAGCTTTCTTT. This translates into CASSQAIGQGDTEAFF.

J is TRBJ2-2 and V is TRBV4-3; D gene unclear. Germline assignment: CDR1 LGHNA and CDR2 YSLEER. This CDR3 has 16 residues. V was shortened by 0 bases and J by 7 bases, with 15 bases between the two germline ends. CDR3 sequence (DNA): TGCGCCAGCAGCCAAGAGGAAGTCTTGCCGGGCGGGGAGCTGTTTTTT. As protein: CASSQEEVLPGGELFF.

This rearrangement joins TRBV3-1 (or the pseudogene TRBV3-2) to TRBJ2-6; TRBD1 agrees at 7 bases. The CDR3 spans 16 residues. Germline values: CDR1 LGHDT, CDR2 YNNKEL (reference sequence). Trimming removed 1 base from V and 4 bases from J; junction bases left unmatched: 4. The CDR3 sequence is CASSQGDRAGANVLTF. CDR3 sequence (DNA): TGTGCCAGCAGCCAAGGAGACAGGGCCGGGGCCAACGTCCTGACTTTC.

The rearrangement links TRBV4-3 to TRBJ1-2; 7 nucleotides agree with TRBD1. The CDR3 totals 17 residues. V shed 1 base and J 6 bases; nucleotides not matched to a gene: 14. Germline CDR1 is LGHNA and CDR2 is YSLEER. The CDR3 bases are TGCGCCAGCAGCCAAGTCCGATCCTGGACAGGACTGCATGGCTACACCTTC. This sequence encodes CASSQVRSWTGLHGYTF.

The chain carries TRBV4-2 and TRBJ1-2; 11 nucleotides line up with TRBD1. V lost 2 bases and J lost 2; bases outside the gene matches: 1. Germline V gene data show CDR1 as LGHNA and CDR2 as YNFKEQ. This CDR3 region has 15 residues. The CDR3 nucleotides are TGTGCCAGCAGCCAACGGACAGGGGGCAACTATGGCTACACCTTC. Translation gives CASSQRTGGNYGYTF.

V is TRBV5-8 and J is TRBJ2-3; D unresolved. The CDR3 runs to 13 residues. V was trimmed by 4 bases and J by 2 bases, leaving 8 bases between them. CDR1 SGHTS and CDR2 YDEGEE come from the germline V gene. In nucleotides, the CDR3 is TGTGCCAGCAGCGGGGAAAACACAGATACGCAGTATTTT. Its translation is CASSGENTDTQYF. Variable domain in full (rest from reference TRBV5-8 and TRBJ2-3): EAGVTQSPTHLIKTRGQQATLRCSPISGHTSVYWYQQALGLGLQFLLWYDEGEERNRGNFPPRFSGRQFPNYSSELNVNALELEDSALYLCASSGENTDTQYFGPGTRLTVL.

V and J are TRBV6-2 or TRBV6-3 and TRBJ2-5, with D hard to call. This CDR3 contains 14 residues. Between the trimmed V and J ends, which lost 0 bases and 2 bases, there was a span of 7 bases. Germline V CDR1 and CDR2: MNHEY, SVGEGT. The CDR3 DNA reads TGTGCCAGCAGTTACTCGAACACGCAAGAGACCCAGTACTTC. It codes for CASSYSNTQETQYF.